The TCR beta chain described here comes from a study of molecular identifiers for immune sequencing clone quantification. This clonotype was observed a few times. The germline V gene has CDR1 SGHDN and CDR2 FVKESK. The CDR3 contains 13 residues. Trimming removed 4 bases at V and 8 bases at J, with 11 bases between. TCRdb re-derived calls from the PCR reads in MiXCR, one entry per CDR3 protein. The data show 85,000 to 130,000 distinct CDR3 sequences, with 36% seen just once and around 4.2% held by the top ten. The clonotype originates from a human donor in good health. Some libraries in this study had Jurkat cell RNA spiked in. Sequenced: naive CD8+ T cells from blood, with Jurkat cell RNA spiked in. Subset given: FACS-sorted CD8+CD4-CCR7+CD45RA+ naive T cells. This chain uses TRBV14 with TRBJ1-4, with no clear D. Here the CDR3 reads CASSRWSGEKLFF. The DNA of the CDR3 is TGTGCCAGCAGCCGGTGGTCAGGAGAAAAACTGTTTTTT.